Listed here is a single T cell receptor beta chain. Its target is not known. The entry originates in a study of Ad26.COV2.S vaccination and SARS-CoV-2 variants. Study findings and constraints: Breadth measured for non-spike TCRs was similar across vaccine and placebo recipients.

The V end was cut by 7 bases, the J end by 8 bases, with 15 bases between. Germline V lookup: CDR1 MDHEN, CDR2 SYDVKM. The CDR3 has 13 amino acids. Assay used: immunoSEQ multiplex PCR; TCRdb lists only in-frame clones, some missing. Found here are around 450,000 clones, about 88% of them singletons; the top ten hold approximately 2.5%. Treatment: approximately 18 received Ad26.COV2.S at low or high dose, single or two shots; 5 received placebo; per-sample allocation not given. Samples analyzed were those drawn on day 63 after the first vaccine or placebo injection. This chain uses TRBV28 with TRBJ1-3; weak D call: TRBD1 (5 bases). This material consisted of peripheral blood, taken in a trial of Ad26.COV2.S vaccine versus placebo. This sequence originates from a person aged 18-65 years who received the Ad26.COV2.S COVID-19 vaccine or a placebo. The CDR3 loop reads CASNTPGTHTIYF. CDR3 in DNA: TGTGCCAGCAACACGCCCGGGACCCACACCATATATTTT. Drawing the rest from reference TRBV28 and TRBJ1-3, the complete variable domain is DVKVTQSSRYLVKRTGEKVFLECVQDMDHENMFWYRQDPGLGLRLIYFSYDVKMKEKGDIPEGYSVSREKKERFSLILESASTNQTSMYLCASNTPGTHTIYFGEGSWLTVV.